These T cell receptor beta chains were read from a single sample in a study of blood T cell repertoires in COVID-19. Sequenced by immunoSEQ multiplex PCR; TCRdb stores in-frame clones only, minus some. The data show around 200,000 clones, more than 75% seen once. Sequenced sample: peripheral blood. These receptors were collected from a man in his sixties who had recovered from COVID-19. Each CDR3 is given without its conserved first and last residue.

j_call	v_call	cdr3_aa
TRBJ1-2	TRBV9	ASRSGGRGYDYGYT
TRBJ2-2	TRBV9	ASGLRQANTGELF
TRBJ2-3	TRBV11-3	ASSLSRDTQY
TRBJ2-7	TRBV2	ASSELNKQY
TRBJ1-4	TRBV3-1/TRBV3-2	ASSQMTGEKLF
TRBJ2-2	TRBV10-1	ASMGGQLISGELF
TRBJ2-2	TRBV9	ASSAQGLAGGELF
TRBJ2-7	TRBV28	ASSLVGGEKGEQY
TRBJ1-3	TRBV4-3	ASSHQQGAQGNTIY
TRBJ2-3	TRBV30	AWSGGPLAGAYTDTQY
TRBJ1-4	TRBV30	AWMNRDTEKLF
TRBJ2-2	TRBV5-1	ASSWTATKNTGELF
TRBJ1-4	TRBV5-4	ASSSRQGAHEKLF
TRBJ2-3	TRBV3-1/TRBV3-2	ASSQEFGLAGRNTQY
TRBJ2-3	TRBV24-1	ATNPGLAGGRRTDTQY
TRBJ2-5	TRBV7-2	ASSLSAGGTQETQY
TRBJ2-3	TRBV7-3	ASSLGLAGVSDTQY
TRBJ2-2	TRBV5-4	ASSLGTPGNTGELF
TRBJ1-5	TRBV19	ASSRDNNQPQH
TRBJ2-1	TRBV12-3/TRBV12-4	ASRLAGTDEQF
TRBJ1-2	TRBV28	ASSLGGTDYGYT
TRBJ2-5	TRBV18	ASSPTSTGTWAETQY
TRBJ2-1	TRBV9	ASSYHPGTGEQF
TRBJ2-7	TRBV5-1	ASSLEGLAGNEQY
TRBJ2-1	TRBV5-5	ASSLQGASYNEQF
TRBJ1-3	TRBV7-6	ASSLGTGLSGNTIY
TRBJ1-2	TRBV4-2	ASSQAVQGLYGYT
TRBJ2-7	TRBV25-1	ASSLGSTGTWEQY
TRBJ1-2	TRBV5-1	ASSLLDRGNYGYT
TRBJ1-2	TRBV5-6	ASSWDRAYGYT
TRBJ2-2	TRBV3-1/TRBV3-2	ASSFGQITGELF
TRBJ2-6	TRBV3-1/TRBV3-2	ASSQEKGSGANVLT
TRBJ1-6	TRBV16	ASSQVRNSPLH
TRBJ2-1	TRBV10-1	ARGRGYNEQF
TRBJ1-2	TRBV30	AWSPLTGDYGYT
TRBJ1-1	TRBV19	ASSSRDRGEGTEAF
TRBJ1-2	TRBV5-4	ASSFVAGGGYT
TRBJ2-1	TRBV5-4	ASSPTSGYSSYNEQF
TRBJ2-7	TRBV6-1	ASSELVGSYEQY
TRBJ1-3	TRBV30	AWQTGAGNTIY
TRBJ2-2	TRBV10-3	AINQGLAGNTGELF
TRBJ1-2	TRBV19	ASNDRDYGYT
TRBJ1-1	TRBV7-2	ASSFRPGGNTEAF
TRBJ1-6	TRBV27	ASRVLGAHPNSPLH
TRBJ1-1	TRBV28	ASRLETTVNTEAF
TRBJ1-1	TRBV6-2/TRBV6-3	ASSAQGGYTEAF
TRBJ1-2	TRBV9	ASSVLDRANYGYT
TRBJ2-1	TRBV2	ASLPPQGVLNNEQF
TRBJ2-7	TRBV28	ASSPGQVRVEQY
TRBJ2-1	TRBV2	AQQYPAGGSDNEQF
TRBJ2-6	TRBV28	ASSLGVRDRGSGANVLT
TRBJ1-1	TRBV7-8	ASSSQDRPKNTEAF
TRBJ2-7	TRBV3-1/TRBV3-2	ASSQGPGRSDEQY
TRBJ1-1	TRBV29-1	SVLSGAYEAF
TRBJ2-7	TRBV27	ASSFIRQGLDEQY
TRBJ2-3	TRBV5-3	ARPIDTQY
TRBJ2-7	TRBV4-2	ASSQQPGTGRTSEQY
TRBJ2-1	TRBV7-9	ASNPVKRRAMGNEQF
TRBJ2-2	TRBV4-3	ASSQEGLAGGAGELF
TRBJ1-1	TRBV14	ASSQWVRGTEAF